Listed below are T cell receptor beta chains from one sample, sequenced in a study of cytomegalovirus exposure and HLA in healthy donors. Sequencing used immunoSEQ multiplex PCR; TCRdb keeps in-frame clones, though not all of them. The table records around 130,000 clones, over 75% of them present only once. Sequenced input: PBMCs. The receptors were sampled from a boy younger than 18 in good health and CMV-seronegative. Both conserved end residues are part of each CDR3. The D gene is left open where the match is weak. Not all rows give a size; the values are once, few, many and, for expanded clones, a class.

J gene,D gene,clone size,V gene,CDR3 DNA,CDR3 protein
TRBJ1-1,TRBD1,NA,TRBV5-1,TGCGCCAGCAGCTTGGCCGCGGGACAGGACACTGAAGCTTTCTTT,CASSLAAGQDTEAFF
TRBJ1-2,NA,NA,TRBV29-1,TGCAGCGTTGAAGATCTTCTTCCCGTCTATGGCTACACCTTC,CSVEDLLPVYGYTF
TRBJ1-6,NA,NA,TRBV7-3,TGTGCCAGCAGCCGGGACAATAATTCACCCCTCCACTTT,CASSRDNNSPLHF
TRBJ1-2,NA,NA,TRBV29-1,TGCAGCGTTGGAGGGGGTCTTTATGGCTACACCTTC,CSVGGGLYGYTF
TRBJ1-5,NA,NA,TRBV5-4,TGTGCCAGCAGCCTGGACGGGAATCAGCCCCAGCATTTT,CASSLDGNQPQHF
TRBJ1-1,TRBD1,NA,TRBV28,TGTGCCAGCAGTTTCACAGGGGTGGCCACTGAAGCTTTCTTT,CASSFTGVATEAFF
TRBJ1-5,NA,NA,TRBV9,TGTGCCAGCAGCGTAGGGTTAGGCAATCAGCCCCAGCATTTT,CASSVGLGNQPQHF
TRBJ2-7,NA,few,TRBV4-3,TGCGCCAGCAGCCAAGGGGACAACTACGAGCAGTACTTC,CASSQGDNYEQYF
TRBJ2-3,NA,NA,TRBV15,TGTGCCACCAGCAACAGGGTGGAGGGCACAGATACGCAGTATTTT,CATSNRVEGTDTQYF
TRBJ1-6,TRBD1,NA,TRBV19,TGTGCCAGTAGTACCGGGACAGGGCCTTCACCCCTCCACTTT,CASSTGTGPSPLHF
TRBJ1-1,TRBD1,NA,TRBV9,TGTGCCAGCAGGGGGGACAGGGCTCCTGAAGCTTTCTTT,CASRGDRAPEAFF
TRBJ2-3,NA,NA,TRBV4-3,TGCGCCAGCAGCCAAGCGCAGGGCCCTACAGATACGCAGTATTTT,CASSQAQGPTDTQYF
TRBJ1-2,NA,NA,TRBV4-3,TGCGCCAGCAGCCAAGATCGGGCAGGGTGGAATGGCTACACCTTC,CASSQDRAGWNGYTF
TRBJ2-3,NA,NA,TRBV6-5,TGTGCCAGCAGTAGATCCGGGACTTCTACAGATACGCAGTATTTT,CASSRSGTSTDTQYF
TRBJ2-7,NA,NA,TRBV6-5,TGTGCCAGCAGCAGCAGGGAGGGGGGCTACGAGCAGTACTTC,CASSSREGGYEQYF
TRBJ1-1,NA,NA,TRBV2,TGTGCCAGCAGTGCGTTAGCTTTTGGCACTGAAGCTTTCTTT,CASSALAFGTEAFF
TRBJ1-2,NA,NA,TRBV7-3,TGTGCCAGCAGCGCGGAGGGGTTTCATGGCTACACCTTC,CASSAEGFHGYTF
TRBJ2-7,NA,NA,TRBV5-6,TGTGCCAGCAGCAGCACAGGAGGAGGGGAGGAGCAGTACTTC,CASSSTGGGEEQYF
TRBJ2-2,NA,NA,TRBV30,TGTGCCTGGAGGGCTTGGGGGCGGGGGGAGCTGTTTTTT,CAWRAWGRGELFF
TRBJ2-3,NA,few,TRBV5-6,TGTGCCAGCAGCCTTAGTCACCCAGATACGCAGTATTTT,CASSLSHPDTQYF
TRBJ1-2,TRBD1,NA,TRBV2,TGTGCCAGCAGTGAACACCCAGTAGGGACAGGGACCGCTAACTATGGCTACACCTTC,CASSEHPVGTGTANYGYTF
TRBJ1-5,TRBD1,NA,TRBV4-3,TGCGCCAGCAGCCAAGATATAAATGTTCGGGACAGGGTATATCAGCCCCAGCATTTT,CASSQDINVRDRVYQPQHF
TRBJ1-2,TRBD1,NA,TRBV4-3,TGCGCCAGCAGCCCATTAAGGGGGCCCCTCAGGGGCTACACCTTC,CASSPLRGPLRGYTF
TRBJ1-6,NA,NA,TRBV7-2,TGTGCCAGCAGCTTGGGGGCAACAATCAATTCACCCCTCCACTTT,CASSLGATINSPLHF
TRBJ2-3,TRBD2,NA,TRBV5-1,TGCGCCAGCAGCCAACCTAGCGGAATAACAGATACGCAGTATTTT,CASSQPSGITDTQYF
TRBJ2-2,TRBD2,NA,TRBV7-2,TGTGCCAGCAGCTTAGTGGGTGGGGGGGGGACCGGGGAGCTGTTTTTT,CASSLVGGGGTGELFF
TRBJ2-7,NA,NA,TRBV27,TGTGCCAGCAATCGGGAGCGCAACTCCTACGAGCAGTACTTC,CASNRERNSYEQYF
TRBJ2-7,NA,NA,TRBV5-4,TGTGCCAGCAGCTTTGACAGGTCATCCTACGAGCAGTACTTC,CASSFDRSSYEQYF
TRBJ1-4,TRBD1,NA,TRBV4-2,TGTGCCAGCAGCCCAGGGACAGAAAATGAAAAACTGTTTTTT,CASSPGTENEKLFF
TRBJ2-5,NA,NA,TRBV9,TGTGCCAGCAGCGGCGGAGAGACCCAGTACTTC,CASSGGETQYF
TRBJ2-3,TRBD2,NA,TRBV2,TGTGCCAGGACTAGCGCTCCGGGGGCAGATACGCAGTATTTT,CARTSAPGADTQYF
TRBJ2-7,TRBD2,NA,TRBV5-1,TGCGCCAGCAGACTACCGGGGGGGAGCTACGAGCAGTACTTC,CASRLPGGSYEQYF